The 32 T cell receptor beta chains below come from one sample, sequenced in a study of regulatory T cells in long-lasting Graves disease. Sample time point: newly diagnosed GD, antithyroid drugs for less than 3 months. Generation of the TCR library employed RNA extracted from PBMCs. To make TCR beta libraries, researchers used iRepertoire HTBI primers and Arm-PCR of CDR3 regions. Each CDR3 protein gets one entry after TCRdb re-called the multiplex PCR reads with MiXCR. The sample includes approximately 460,000 distinct CDR3 sequences, around 15% of them seen just once. These data were likewise used in another study, on T cells in Graves' hyperthyroidism and ophthalmopathy.

The source material was peripheral blood mononuclear cells (PBMCs), sampled at new diagnosis, from a patient treated with antithyroid drugs. Receptors originate from a woman younger than 45 with Graves disease.

About this clonotype: Being one base from a much bigger clone, this may be a read error. The gene calls are TRBV6-2 or TRBV6-3 and TRBJ2-2, with TRBD2 matching over 10 bases. This CDR3 contains 22 residues. Losses at the gene ends were 0 bases for V and 7 bases for J; bases not matched to a gene: 23. Germline V gives CDR1 MNHEY, CDR2 SVGEGT. For the CDR3, the DNA is TGTGCCAGCAGTTACTCGATGTTAGCGACAGATAGGCTAGCGGGAGACTACGGGGAGCTGTTTTTT. Amino acid sequence: CASSYSMLATDRLAGDYGELFF.

This clonotype was counted at least ten times. This rearrangement joins TRBV6-2 or TRBV6-3 to TRBJ1-5; D gene ambiguous. Germline loops: CDR1 MNHEY, CDR2 SVGEGT. Trimming pared 6 bases from V and 1 base from J, leaving 7 bases between. The CDR3 sequence is 13 residues long. Written as DNA, the CDR3 is TGTGCCAGCAGACTTCGGAGCAATCAGCCCCAGCATTTT. Translation gives CASRLRSNQPQHF.

The chain recombines TRBV4-1 with TRBJ1-6; D may be TRBD1 (6 bases). Trimming removed 0 bases at V and 9 bases at J, with 21 bases between. CDR3 length equals 18 residues. Germline lookup yields CDR1 MGHRA and CDR2 YSYEKL. The CDR3 here is CASSQDIRQGSRGSPLHF. The DNA for the CDR3 is TGCGCCAGCAGCCAAGATATACGGCAGGGGTCCAGAGGTTCACCCCTCCACTTT.

The chain joins TRBV7-9 to TRBJ1-3, with D unclear. The CDR3 totals 13 residues. V was clipped by 5 bases and J by 4 bases, with 9 bases between them. CDR1 and CDR2 from the germline V gene are SEHNR and FQNEAQ (reference sequence). CDR3 sequence reads: CASSGRTGNTIYF. CDR3 bases: TGTGCCAGCAGCGGAAGGACGGGAAACACCATATATTTT.

The rearrangement joins TRBV7-8 to TRBJ2-1, with TRBD2 matching 7 bases. J was trimmed by 6 bases and V by 2 bases; bases with no gene match: 7. This CDR3 has 15 residues. Germline V gives CDR1 SGHVS, CDR2 FQNEAQ. CDR3 DNA sequence: TGTGCCAGCAGCTTAAGGGAGGGCCTATCCAATGAGCAGTTCTTC. It codes for CASSLREGLSNEQFF.

This sequence joins TRBV2 and TRBJ1-2, with D uncertain. Germline V CDR1 and CDR2: SNHLY, FYNNEI. The CDR3 runs 19 residues. Trimming left V 5 bases short and J 3 bases short, with 28 bases between. The CDR3 loop reads CASSLPLWTSGRADYGYTF. The CDR3 region has the DNA TGTGCCAGCAGTCTCCCCCTATGGACTAGCGGGAGGGCCGACTATGGCTACACCTTC.

This clonotype was counted many times. For the CDR3, the DNA is TGTGCCAGCAGTTTCTCAAGGATGCAAGAGACCCAGTACTTC. Its protein product is CASSFSRMQETQYF. The chain employs TRBV6-5 and TRBJ2-5, with D uncertain. Germline CDR1 and CDR2: MNHEY and SVGAGI. CDR3 length: 14 amino acids. Trimming removed 4 bases from V and 2 bases from J, with 11 bases in between.

This clonotype has a count of ten or more. The chain recombines TRBV7-2 with TRBJ2-3, with D perhaps matching TRBD2 (6 bases). The ends were cut back, 5 bases at V and 9 bases at J, with 15 bases in the middle. CDR1 is SGHTA and CDR2 is FQGNSA in the germline V gene. CDR3 length: 13 amino acids. The CDR3 DNA follows: TGTGCCAGCAGCGGGGACTCCTACGGAACGCAGTATTTT. It codes for CASSGDSYGTQYF.

The chain combines TRBV19 with TRBJ2-2; D possibly corresponds to TRBD2 (6 bases). Germline CDR1 reads LNHDA; CDR2 reads SQIVND (reference sequence). The CDR3 is 15 amino acids. Trimming took 7 bases from V and 4 from J, leaving 16 bases between them. The CDR3 is CASNPQTSLTGELFF. The CDR3 bases are TGTGCCAGTAACCCCCAGACTAGTCTCACCGGGGAGCTGTTTTTT.

This clonotype was counted a few times. V and J are TRBV6-1 and TRBJ1-1; maybe TRBD1 (5 bases). Germline lookup yields CDR1 MNHNS and CDR2 SASEGT. The length of the CDR3 is 13 residues. Trimming shortened V by 6 bases and J by 7 bases, and 15 bases separated the two germline ends. CDR3 in amino acids: CASSWGRRGEAFF. The CDR3, as DNA: TGTGCCAGCAGCTGGGGCCGACGGGGTGAAGCTTTCTTT.

This clonotype occurred many times. This chain joins TRBV12-3 or TRBV12-4 and TRBJ2-5; D is possibly TRBD1 or TRBD2 (5 bases each). Trimming stripped 9 bases from V and 1 base from J, with 15 bases between. This CDR3 contains 14 residues. DNA for the CDR3: TGTGCCAGTTCCCGGGGCGGAGGCCAAGAGACCCAGTACTTC. Encoded protein: CASSRGGGQETQYF.

This clonotype was counted between two and nine times. V gene TRBV12-3 or TRBV12-4 combines with J gene TRBJ2-2; no definite D call. The CDR3 is made up of 14 amino acids. The V gene lost 2 bases and the J gene lost 4 bases, with 8 bases spanning the gap. CDR3 nucleotide sequence: TGTGCCAGCAGTTTATCATCGGGCACCGGGGAGCTGTTTTTT. Protein product: CASSLSSGTGELFF.

This clonotype was observed a handful of times. The chain uses TRBV10-2 and TRBJ2-1; 9 bases map to TRBD1. Per germline, CDR1 WSHSY and CDR2 SAAADI. The length of the CDR3 is 15 residues. V lost 4 bases to trimming and J lost 3 bases; unmatched junction nucleotides: 4. The CDR3 here is CASSGDREIYNEQFF. The CDR3 coding sequence is TGCGCCAGCAGTGGGGACAGGGAGATCTACAATGAGCAGTTCTTC.

This clonotype has a count of ten or more. The chain couples TRBV2 to TRBJ2-7, with 10 bases matching TRBD1. Germline CDR1 is SNHLY and CDR2 is FYNNEI. CDR3 size: 16 residues. With V trimmed by 2 bases and J by 5 bases, 9 bases remained unmatched. The CDR3 protein is CASSEFFRDRGDEQYF. The CDR3 DNA sequence: TGTGCCAGCAGTGAATTTTTTAGGGACAGGGGTGACGAGCAGTACTTC.

This clonotype was seen at least ten times. This rearrangement joins TRBV20-1 to TRBJ2-5; no firm D call. CDR3 length: 10 residues. The V end lost 6 bases, the J end lost 0 bases, and 2 bases lay between the germline ends. Germline CDR1 DFQATT, CDR2 SNEGSKA (reference sequence). The CDR3 here is CSANQETQYF. The CDR3 DNA reads TGCAGTGCGAACCAAGAGACCCAGTACTTC.

The J gene is TRBJ2-1, the V gene TRBV6-5, with a weak D call TRBD2 (6 bases). This CDR3 comprises 13 residues. The germline V gene encodes CDR1 MNHEY and CDR2 SVGAGI. Trimming removed 4 bases from V and 9 bases from J, with 13 bases in between. The CDR3 protein is CASSLPGVTEQFF. For the CDR3, the DNA is TGTGCCAGCAGTTTACCGGGAGTAACTGAGCAGTTCTTC.

In its sample, this clonotype was seen many times. This chain links TRBV7-2 with TRBJ2-7; no firm D call. This CDR3 has 15 amino acids. V was cut by 5 bases and J by 0 bases, with 14 bases left in between. Germline V gene lookup returns CDR1 SGHTA and CDR2 FQGNSA. In nucleotides, the CDR3 is TGTGCCAGCAGCGATCAAGGACGGAGCTCCTACGAGCAGTACTTC. It translates to CASSDQGRSSYEQYF.

This clonotype was observed at least ten times. V usage is TRBV12-3 or TRBV12-4 and J usage is TRBJ1-5; 7 bases map to TRBD1. The CDR3 has 14 amino acids. The ends lost 1 base at V and 5 bases at J; junction bases unmatched: 2. The DNA for the CDR3 is TGTGCCAGCAGTTTAGGGGACAGCCATCAGCCCCAGCATTTT. This sequence encodes CASSLGDSHQPQHF.

This clonotype was detected many times. The chain links TRBV2 to TRBJ2-4; 8 bases match TRBD2. Germline-derived CDR1 and CDR2 are SNHLY and FYNNEI. CDR3 length: 13 amino acids. Unmatched junction bases numbered 4, after V lost 7 bases and J lost 5 bases. The CDR3 coding sequence is TGTGCCAGCAAGCGGGAGTTTCAAAACATTCAGTACTTC. As protein: CASKREFQNIQYF.

A few counts support this clonotype. This chain connects TRBV18 to TRBJ1-4; maybe TRBD1 (5 bases). Trimming pared 1 base from V and 7 bases from J, leaving 13 bases between. CDR1 and CDR2 (germline): KGHSH, LQKENI. This CDR3 is 15 amino acids long. CDR3 residues: CASSPLQGRVEKLFF. CDR3 nucleotides: TGTGCCAGCTCACCACTCCAGGGAAGGGTTGAAAAACTGTTTTTT. Supplemented by reference TRBV18 and TRBJ1-4, the full variable domain reads NAGVMQNPRHLVRRRGQEARLRCSPMKGHSHVYWYRQLPEEGLKFMVYLQKENIIDESGMPKERFSAEFPKEGPSILRIQQVVRGDSAAYFCASSPLQGRVEKLFFGSGTQLSVL.

This clonotype was counted many times. The V gene is TRBV11-2, the J gene TRBJ2-3, with a weak D call TRBD2 (6 bases). The CDR3 has 13 residues. From germline, CDR1 is SGHAT and CDR2 FQNNGV. V was clipped by 7 bases and J by 5 bases, with 13 bases between them. CDR3 in amino acids: CASTLAGIDTQYF. The DNA of the CDR3 is TGTGCCAGCACCCTGGCGGGGATAGATACGCAGTATTTT.

The sample holds many counts of this clonotype. V gene TRBV2 combines with J gene TRBJ2-1, with D maybe TRBD2 (5 bases). The CDR3 runs to 15 residues. Trimming took 6 bases from V and 2 from J, leaving 14 bases between them. The germline CDR1 and CDR2 sequences are SNHLY and FYNNEI. The CDR3 protein is CASRITSDPYNEQFF. CDR3 DNA sequence: TGTGCCAGCAGGATCACTAGTGATCCCTACAATGAGCAGTTCTTC.

This clonotype was seen repeatedly, ten times or more. The rearrangement joins TRBV3-1 to TRBJ1-1; 8 bases fit TRBD1. This CDR3 is built from 15 residues. With V trimmed by 5 bases and J by 6 bases, 11 bases remained unmatched. Germline V CDR1 and CDR2: LGHDT, YNNKEL (reference sequence). CDR3 nucleotides: TGTGCCAGCAGCTCTCCAACAGGGGGAAGGTCTGAAGCTTTCTTT. Protein sequence: CASSSPTGGRSEAFF.

This chain uses TRBV20-1 with TRBJ2-3; D uncertain. Per germline, CDR1 DFQATT and CDR2 SNEGSKA (reference sequence). This CDR3 is 12 amino acids long. Trimming shortened V by 7 bases and J by 0 bases, and 8 bases separated the two germline ends. The CDR3 region is CSDQRSTDTQYF. DNA of the CDR3: TGCAGTGATCAGAGGAGCACAGATACGCAGTATTTT.

This clonotype was seen a few times. The chain recombines TRBV20-1 with TRBJ1-5, with unresolved D. CDR3 length: 11 amino acids. Germline V gives CDR1 DFQATT, CDR2 SNEGSKA (reference sequence). The V and J ends lost 1 base and 10 bases respectively, with 8 bases between them. The CDR3: CSARGSGPQHF. As DNA, the CDR3 is TGCAGTGCTAGAGGATCGGGTCCCCAGCATTTT.

In its sample, this clonotype was seen many times. V is TRBV12-3 or TRBV12-4 and J is TRBJ2-1, with D perhaps matching TRBD2 (6 bases). V lost 6 bases and J lost 9, with 18 bases in between. The CDR3 is 14 residues long. The CDR3 here is CASRRGTPNGEQFF. CDR3 DNA sequence: TGTGCCAGCAGGCGCGGGACCCCGAATGGTGAGCAGTTCTTC.

With respect to this clonotype: A much larger clone differs from this one at a single base, so this may be a read error. The chain employs TRBV7-3 and TRBJ2-5; possibly TRBD2 for D (5 bases). The CDR3 has 17 residues. The germline gives CDR1 SGHTA, CDR2 FQGTGA. In nucleotides, the CDR3 is TGCGCCAGCAGCCAAGATAAGGGAGACCCGCACCAAGAGACCCAGCACTTC. Translated: CASSQDKGDPHQETQHF.

The gene calls are TRBV13 and TRBJ1-1; D unclear. The V end lost 3 bases, the J end lost 1 base, and 6 bases lay between the germline ends. Germline V gene lookup returns CDR1 PRHDT and CDR2 FYEKMQ (reference sequence). The CDR3 is 13 amino acids. The DNA for the CDR3 is TGTGCCAGCAGCTTTTGGCAGAACACTGAAGCTTTCTTT. It yields the protein CASSFWQNTEAFF.

The rearrangement links TRBV19 to TRBJ2-1; the D gene is possibly TRBD1 (6 bases). Germline CDR1 and CDR2: LNHDA and SQIVND (reference sequence). The CDR3 has 15 residues. V dropped 3 bases and J dropped 6 bases, with 15 bases sitting between them. The CDR3 DNA is TGTGCCAGTAGTATTAAGGGGACATGGGTCAATGAGCAGTTCTTC. Translation gives CASSIKGTWVNEQFF. Supplemented by reference TRBV19 and TRBJ2-1, the full variable domain reads DGGITQSPKYLFRKEGQNVTLSCEQNLNHDAMYWYRQDPGQGLRLIYYSQIVNDFQKGDIAEGYSVSREKKESFPLTVTSAQKNPTAFYLCASSIKGTWVNEQFFGPGTRLTVL.

This clonotype was seen ten or more times. The V call is TRBV28, the J call TRBJ2-5, with 10 positions matching TRBD1. Trimming took 4 bases from V and 1 from J; bases not matched to a gene: 9. Germline CDR1 reads MDHEN; CDR2 reads SYDVKM. The CDR3 runs to 17 residues. Here the CDR3 DNA reads TGTGCCAGCAGTTCAGCCGGGACAGGGGTTGGCCAAGAGACCCAGTACTTC. The encoded protein is CASSSAGTGVGQETQYF.

A word on this clonotype: Just one base apart from a much larger clone, this may be a read error. This CDR3 is CASSSGGWKDTQYF. The CDR3 DNA follows: TGTGCCAGCAGTTCGGGAGGGTGGAAAGATACGCAGTATTTT. V usage is TRBV28 and J usage is TRBJ2-3, with TRBD2 identical over 8 bases. CDR3 length: 14 amino acids. V lost 4 bases, J lost 5 bases, and 5 bases stayed unmatched. From germline, CDR1 is MDHEN and CDR2 SYDVKM.

In this sample, this clonotype turned up many times. The chain carries TRBV5-1 and TRBJ1-1; D is unresolved. The germline V gene has CDR1 SGHRS and CDR2 YFSETQ. V was cut by 2 bases and J by 6 bases, with 17 bases left in between. This CDR3 spans 15 amino acids. In DNA, the CDR3 is TGCGCCAGCAGCTTAACTTCCTGGGGAAGCGCTGAAGCTTTCTTT. This codes for CASSLTSWGSAEAFF.